A few counts support the clone carrying this T cell receptor beta chain. The antigen is unknown. This entry belongs to a study of a mutant IDH1 vaccine in newly diagnosed glioma. Noted time point: week 35, safety follow-up. Vaccinated patients received 300 ug of mutant IDH1 20-mer peptide per dose, with topical imiquimod. The assay was immunoSEQ multiplex PCR, and TCRdb's table has in-frame clones only and misses some. The table records roughly 30,000 clones, around 80% of them present only once. This CDR3 contains 13 residues. The V gene's germline CDR1 is SGHRS and CDR2 YFSETQ. The V end was cut by 3 bases, the J end by 4 bases, with 7 bases between.

The rearrangement joins TRBV5-1 to TRBJ2-2; no definite D call. This TCR came from a middle-aged woman with glioma. This sample comprised PBMCs, obtained from a glioma patient whose treatment included an IDH1 peptide vaccine. CDR3 amino acids: CASSSEPTGELFF. The CDR3 DNA sequence: TGCGCCAGCAGCTCAGAACCCACCGGGGAGCTGTTTTTT.